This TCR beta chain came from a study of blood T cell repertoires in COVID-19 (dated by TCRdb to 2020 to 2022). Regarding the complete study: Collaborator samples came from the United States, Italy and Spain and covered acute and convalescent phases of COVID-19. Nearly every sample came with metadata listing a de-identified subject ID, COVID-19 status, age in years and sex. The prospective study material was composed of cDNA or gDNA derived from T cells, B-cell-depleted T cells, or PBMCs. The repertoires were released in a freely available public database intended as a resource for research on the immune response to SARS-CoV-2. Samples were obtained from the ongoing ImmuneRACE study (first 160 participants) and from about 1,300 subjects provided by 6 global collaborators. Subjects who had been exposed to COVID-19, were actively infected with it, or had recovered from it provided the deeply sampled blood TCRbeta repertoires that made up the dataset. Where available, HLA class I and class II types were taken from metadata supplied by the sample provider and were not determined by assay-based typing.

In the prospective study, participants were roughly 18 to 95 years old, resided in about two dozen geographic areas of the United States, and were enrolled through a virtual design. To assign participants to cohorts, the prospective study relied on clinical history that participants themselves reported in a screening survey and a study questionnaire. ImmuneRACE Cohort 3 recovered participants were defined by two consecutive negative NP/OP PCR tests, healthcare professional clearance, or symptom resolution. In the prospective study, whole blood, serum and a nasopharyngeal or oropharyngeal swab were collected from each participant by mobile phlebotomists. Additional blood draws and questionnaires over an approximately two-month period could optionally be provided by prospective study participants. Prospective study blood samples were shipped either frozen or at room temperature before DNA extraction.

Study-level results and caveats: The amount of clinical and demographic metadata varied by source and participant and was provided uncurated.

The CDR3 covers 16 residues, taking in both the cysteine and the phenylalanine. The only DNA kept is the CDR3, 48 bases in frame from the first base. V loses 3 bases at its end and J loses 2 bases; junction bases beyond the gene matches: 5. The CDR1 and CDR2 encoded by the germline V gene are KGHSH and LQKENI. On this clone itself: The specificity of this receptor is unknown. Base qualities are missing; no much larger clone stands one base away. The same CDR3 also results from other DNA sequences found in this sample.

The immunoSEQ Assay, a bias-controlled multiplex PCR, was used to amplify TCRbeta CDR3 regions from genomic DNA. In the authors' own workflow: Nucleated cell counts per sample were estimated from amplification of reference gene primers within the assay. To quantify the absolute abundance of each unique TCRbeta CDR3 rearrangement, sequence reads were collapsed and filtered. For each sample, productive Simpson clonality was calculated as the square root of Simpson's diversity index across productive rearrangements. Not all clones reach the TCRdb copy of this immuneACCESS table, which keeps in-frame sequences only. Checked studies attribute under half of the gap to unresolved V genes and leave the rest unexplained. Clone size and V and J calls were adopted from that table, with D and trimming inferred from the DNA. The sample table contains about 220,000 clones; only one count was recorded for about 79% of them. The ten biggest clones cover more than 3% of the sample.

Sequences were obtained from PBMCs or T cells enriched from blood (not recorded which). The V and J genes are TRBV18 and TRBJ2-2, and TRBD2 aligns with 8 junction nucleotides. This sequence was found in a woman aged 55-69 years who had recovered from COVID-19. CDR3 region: CASSPVVAGNTGELFF. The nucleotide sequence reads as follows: TGTGCCAGCTCACCTGTCGTAGCGGGAAACACCGGGGAGCTGTTTTTT.